This TCR beta chain was found in a study of T cell responses to AZD1222 COVID-19 vaccine. Between the trimmed V and J ends, which lost 4 bases and 4 bases, there was a span of 11 bases. The CDR3 is 13 residues long. CDR1 is SGHNT and CDR2 is YYREEE in the germline V gene (reference sequence). Repertoires were generated with immunoSEQ multiplex PCR, while TCRdb's copy carries only in-frame clones and drops some. Seen here are 120,000 or so clones, roughly 90% observed once, and the top ten hold more than 3.5%. The V call is TRBV5-4, the J call TRBJ1-2; tentative D call: TRBD1 (6 bases). This TCR came from an adult who received the MenACWY meningococcal vaccine as a control. The starting material was peripheral blood, obtained 28 days after the second dose of the MenACWY control vaccine. CDR3 residues: CASSIGTIYGYTF. DNA of the CDR3: TGTGCCAGCAGCATTGGGACAATCTATGGCTACACCTTC.